The T cell receptor (beta chain) described here comes from a study of cytomegalovirus exposure and HLA in healthy donors. CDR1 is SEHNR, CDR2 FQNEAQ, per germline (reference sequence). The CDR3 runs to 15 residues. Trimming shortened V by 8 bases and J by 7 bases, and 21 bases separated the two germline ends. Primers for the PCR totalled 60 Vbeta and 13 Jbeta. Libraries were prepared by immunoSEQ multiplex PCR; TCRdb keeps only in-frame clonotypes and omits some of them. The sample lists approximately 97,000 clones; roughly 85% were seen once. Sequenced material: PBMCs. The chain couples TRBV7-9 to TRBJ1-5, with D tentatively TRBD1 (6 bases). This sequence was found in a man aged 35 to 55 in good health and CMV-seronegative. The CDR3 spells CASSSPTGFRQPQHF. The CDR3 DNA follows: TGTGCCAGCTCCTCGCCAACAGGGTTTCGACAGCCCCAGCATTTT.